Each of the 19 T cell receptor beta chains below was sequenced from the same sample in a study of blood T cell repertoires in COVID-19. Repertoires were generated with immunoSEQ multiplex PCR, while TCRdb's copy carries only in-frame clones and drops some. The table includes around 80,000 clones, approximately 80% detected once. The source material was peripheral blood. The receptors come from a woman over 75 with acute or convalescent COVID-19.

The genes are TRBV7-2 and TRBJ2-7, with D possibly matching TRBD1 (8 bases). Germline V CDR1 and CDR2: SGHTA, FQGNSA. V shed 3 bases and J shed 6 bases, with 12 bases lying between them. This CDR3 spans 13 amino acids. CDR3 sequence reads: CASSLDREGEQYF. The CDR3 DNA follows: TGTGCCAGCAGCTTGGACAGGGAGGGCGAGCAGTACTTC.

The rearrangement links TRBV6-5 to TRBJ2-7, with a weak D call TRBD1 (6 bases). The CDR3 has 13 amino acids. The ends were cut back, 4 bases at V and 3 bases at J, with 10 bases in the middle. CDR1 is MNHEY and CDR2 is SVGAGI in the germline V gene. CDR3 sequence reads: CASSWARGYEQYF. The CDR3 DNA follows: TGTGCCAGCAGTTGGGCCAGGGGCTACGAGCAGTACTTC.

The rearrangement uses TRBV19 and TRBJ2-3; 9 nucleotides align to TRBD2. Germline-derived CDR1 and CDR2 are LNHDA and SQIVND (reference sequence). V lost 3 bases, J lost 2 bases, and 6 bases stayed unmatched. The CDR3 spans 16 residues. The CDR3 sequence is CASSMRLAGLTDTQYF. CDR3 DNA: TGTGCCAGTAGTATGAGGCTAGCGGGGCTCACAGATACGCAGTATTTT.

In this sample, this clone turned up once. The CDR3: CATATAGADTGELFF. The CDR3 DNA sequence: TGTGCCACCGCTACAGCGGGGGCGGACACCGGGGAGCTGTTTTTT. J is TRBJ2-2 and V is TRBV24-1; 8 positions match TRBD2. V shed 9 bases and J 3 bases; nucleotides not matched to a gene: 8. The CDR3 totals 15 residues. CDR1 is KGHDR, CDR2 SFDVKD, per germline.

The chain links TRBV7-2 to TRBJ1-1; TRBD1 aligns across 8 bases. The CDR3 is 14 residues long. CDR1 and CDR2 (germline): SGHTA, FQGNSA. V gave up 5 bases and J gave up 4 bases; unmatched junction bases: 6. CDR3 in DNA: TGTGCCAGCAGCGGCAGGGGGCTGGTCACTGAAGCTTTCTTT. Its translation is CASSGRGLVTEAFF.

The J gene is TRBJ1-1, the V gene TRBV29-1; 9 nucleotides align to TRBD1. Trimming cost V 7 bases and J 1 base; bases outside gene matches: 4. The CDR3 consists of 13 residues. From germline, CDR1 is SQVTM and CDR2 ANQGSEA. The CDR3 coding sequence is TGCAGCGCAACGGGACAGGGGAACACTGAAGCTTTCTTT. This gives the protein CSATGQGNTEAFF.

The V and J genes are TRBV5-6 and TRBJ1-1; D remains ambiguous. CDR3 length: 13 residues. CDR1 is SGHDT and CDR2 is YYEEEE in the germline V gene. V lost 5 bases and J 2 bases, leaving 10 bases between the germline ends. CDR3 sequence: CASRPGVNTEAFF. CDR3 nucleotide sequence: TGTGCCAGCAGACCCGGGGTAAACACTGAAGCTTTCTTT.

The chain combines TRBV27 with TRBJ2-7; no clear D gene. This CDR3 is built from 12 residues. The germline V gene has CDR1 MNHEY and CDR2 SMNVEV (reference sequence). V lost 3 bases, J lost 3 bases, and 6 bases lay in between. The CDR3 DNA follows: TGTGCCAGCAGTTTGGGCCACTACGAGCAGTACTTC. Translated, it gives CASSLGHYEQYF.

V and J are TRBV7-9 and TRBJ2-1; 9 bases are shared with TRBD1. The CDR3 totals 15 residues. J gave up 1 base and V 5 bases, and 3 bases lay outside the gene matches. CDR1 SEHNR and CDR2 FQNEAQ come from the germline V gene (reference sequence). The CDR3 DNA reads TGTGCCAGCAGCGGGACAGGGCAGTCCTACAATGAGCAGTTCTTC. Translated: CASSGTGQSYNEQFF.

The J gene is TRBJ2-2, the V gene TRBV19, with D possibly matching TRBD2 (6 bases). Trimming pared 5 bases from V and 4 bases from J, leaving 17 bases between. The CDR3 runs to 16 residues. From germline, CDR1 is LNHDA and CDR2 SQIVND (reference sequence). The CDR3 loop is CASSPGTPRPTGELFF. The CDR3 coding sequence is TGTGCCAGTAGTCCCGGGACTCCGCGGCCCACCGGGGAGCTGTTTTTT.

The chain uses TRBV6-5 and TRBJ2-4; possible D gene TRBD1, 6 bases. V gave up 6 bases and J gave up 8 bases, with 20 bases separating them. Per germline, CDR1 MNHEY and CDR2 SVGAGI. The CDR3 is 15 amino acids. CDR3 coding DNA: TGTGCCAGCAGCCCGGGACATACTTCAAGGGACATTCAGTACTTC. It is translated as CASSPGHTSRDIQYF.

J is TRBJ1-2 and V is TRBV12-3 or TRBV12-4, with D perhaps matching TRBD1 (6 bases). This CDR3 region has 12 residues. Trimming cost V 6 bases and J 12 bases, with 17 bases left between them. For the CDR3, the DNA is TGTGCCAGCAGGCCGACAGGTAGCAAGGACACCTTC. This sequence encodes CASRPTGSKDTF.

This chain links TRBV6-4 with TRBJ2-1; 8 bases are shared with TRBD2. With V trimmed by 5 bases and J by 7 bases, 7 bases remained unmatched. Looked up from germline, CDR1 is MRHNA and CDR2 is SNTAGT. The CDR3 length is 14 residues. The CDR3 loop is CASSQLLAANEQFF. DNA of the CDR3: TGTGCCAGCAGTCAATTACTAGCGGCGAATGAGCAGTTCTTC.

This chain connects TRBV7-6 to TRBJ1-6; TRBD1 matches 11 bases. Germline CDR1 reads SGHVS; CDR2 reads FNYEAQ. There are 16 residues in the CDR3. The V and J ends lost 1 base and 14 bases, in that order; junction bases with no gene match: 10. The CDR3 reads CASSLDSGQGGGSLHF. CDR3 nucleotides: TGTGCCAGCAGCTTAGATTCGGGACAGGGGGGTGGATCCCTCCACTTT.

The chain carries TRBV6-5 and TRBJ2-1, with 7 nucleotides matching TRBD1. V shed 6 bases, J shed 0 bases, and the junction held 2 bases outside the gene matches. The CDR3 consists of 14 residues. The germline CDR1 and CDR2 sequences are MNHEY and SVGAGI. This CDR3 reads CASRGQSSYNEQFF. The DNA of the CDR3 is TGTGCCAGCAGGGGACAGAGCTCCTACAATGAGCAGTTCTTC.

The chain recombines TRBV3-1 (or the pseudogene TRBV3-2) with TRBJ2-5, with TRBD1 matching 7 bases. CDR1 is LGHDT, CDR2 YNNKEL, per germline (reference sequence). The CDR3 sequence is 14 residues long. The V and J ends lost 3 bases and 5 bases, in that order; junction bases with no gene match: 6. CDR3 in amino acids: CASSQVDRAETQYF. CDR3 DNA sequence: TGTGCCAGCAGCCAGGTAGACAGGGCGGAGACCCAGTACTTC.

This chain connects TRBV5-1 to TRBJ2-3, with unresolved D. In germline, CDR1 is SGHRS, CDR2 YFSETQ. CDR3 length: 11 amino acids. Trimming took off 4 bases at V and 6 bases at J, with 6 bases between the two ends. CDR3 region: CASSAKDTQYF. CDR3 sequence (DNA): TGCGCCAGCAGCGCGAAGGATACGCAGTATTTT.

The chain is built from TRBV6-2 or TRBV6-3 and TRBJ2-2; TRBD1 agrees at 7 bases. CDR3 length equals 15 residues. V lost 4 bases and J lost 3; bases outside the gene matches: 5. The germline V gene encodes CDR1 MNHEY and CDR2 SVGEGT. The CDR3 DNA is TGTGCCAGCAGTTTGGGACAGAGGGACACCGGGGAGCTGTTTTTT. Translation gives CASSLGQRDTGELFF.

This chain connects TRBV19 to TRBJ1-4; possible D gene TRBD1, 6 bases. V was cut by 6 bases and J by 4 bases, with 12 bases left in between. Looked up from germline, CDR1 is LNHDA and CDR2 is SQIVND (reference sequence). The length of the CDR3 is 14 residues. The CDR3 nucleotides read TGTGCCAGTAGCCCCAGGGGCATTAATGAAAAACTGTTTTTT. Translation gives CASSPRGINEKLFF.